These 18 T cell receptor beta chains share one sample of origin, sequenced in a study of CD8+ T cells in alopecia areata. Treatment noted: oral pan-JAK inhibitor, 5-10 mg twice daily. cDNA reverse transcribed from extracted RNA served as the sequencing template. Some clones are missing from TCRdb's copy, which holds only in-frame ones; the method was immunoSEQ multiplex PCR. The table includes about 140,000 clones, approximately 90% detected once. The sequencing here drew on CD8+ T cells sorted from blood, taken at week 4, from a patient treated with tofacitinib. All receptors derive from a human donor with alopecia areata.

This chain links TRBV10-3 with TRBJ2-5; TRBD1 aligns across 11 bases. In germline, CDR1 is ENHRY, CDR2 SYGVKD. This CDR3 contains 16 residues. After removal of 6 bases from V and 4 bases from J, the junction contained 10 bases not matched to a gene. CDR3 sequence (DNA): TGTGCCATCAGCGATCCGGGACAGGGGGGGACAGAGACCCAGTACTTC. Amino acids: CAISDPGQGGTETQYF.

The genes are TRBV5-1 and TRBJ2-1; no reliable D call. CDR1 and CDR2 from the germline V gene are SGHRS and YFSETQ. The V end was cut by 4 bases, the J end by 6 bases, with 11 bases between. CDR3 length: 13 residues. The CDR3 loop is CASSGESANEQFF. The CDR3 DNA reads TGCGCCAGCAGCGGAGAGAGCGCCAATGAGCAGTTCTTC.

The V and J genes are TRBV7-2 and TRBJ2-1, with 8 bases identical to TRBD2. This CDR3 is 16 amino acids long. Looked up from germline, CDR1 is SGHTA and CDR2 is FQGNSA. V shed 1 base and J 2 bases; nucleotides not matched to a gene: 4. The chain's CDR3 is CASSLDSGTPYNEQFF. DNA for the CDR3: TGTGCCAGCAGCTTAGATAGCGGGACCCCCTACAATGAGCAGTTCTTC.

V and J are TRBV6-1 and TRBJ1-5; D is uncertain. Trimming stripped 8 bases from V and 7 bases from J, with 6 bases between. The CDR3 length is 10 residues. CDR1 is MNHNS, CDR2 SASEGT, per germline. CDR3 bases: TGTGCCAGCGGGTCCCAGCCCCAGCATTTT. It codes for CASGSQPQHF.

The chain joins TRBV4-1 to TRBJ2-3, with D perhaps matching TRBD2 (6 bases). This CDR3 contains 14 residues. Germline V lookup: CDR1 MGHRA, CDR2 YSYEKL. Trimming shortened V by 3 bases and J by 6 bases, and 13 bases separated the two germline ends. CDR3 protein: CASSQGADYDTQYF. Here the CDR3 DNA reads TGCGCCAGCAGCCAGGGAGCGGACTATGATACGCAGTATTTT.

Only one count was recorded for this clone. V gene TRBV5-1 combines with J gene TRBJ2-7; D may be TRBD1 (6 bases). Germline CDR1 SGHRS, CDR2 YFSETQ. The CDR3 spans 15 residues. V was shortened by 0 bases and J by 7 bases, with 17 bases between the two germline ends. DNA of the CDR3: TGCGCCAGCAGCTTGGTCCCGGAGACAGGATGGGAGCAGTACTTC. Protein sequence: CASSLVPETGWEQYF.

The chain joins TRBV30 to TRBJ1-1; no definite D call. The CDR3 sequence is 13 residues long. Germline V gene sequence: CDR1 GTSNPN, CDR2 SVGIG (reference sequence). V was cut by 5 bases and J by 0 bases, with 10 bases left in between. The CDR3 protein is CAWDRGLNTEAFF. In DNA form, the CDR3 reads TGTGCCTGGGACCGGGGATTGAACACTGAAGCTTTCTTT.

This rearrangement joins TRBV29-1 to TRBJ2-7; D remains unclear. The CDR3 runs 13 residues. Germline-derived CDR1 and CDR2 are SQVTM and ANQGSEA. Trimming took off 5 bases at V and 0 bases at J, with 11 bases between the two ends. The DNA for the CDR3 is TGCAGCGTTTTTCCTGGAAGCTCCTACGAGCAGTACTTC. Its translation: CSVFPGSSYEQYF.

J is TRBJ2-7 and V is TRBV7-8; D is possibly TRBD1 (5 bases). The germline CDR1 and CDR2 sequences are SGHVS and FQNEAQ. V was clipped by 9 bases and J by 4 bases, with 16 bases between them. The CDR3 extends over 13 amino acids. CDR3 region: CAREQDGGYEQYF. The CDR3 nucleotides read TGTGCCAGAGAACAGGACGGTGGGTACGAGCAGTACTTC. The whole variable domain, filled in from reference TRBV7-8 and TRBJ2-7, reads GAGVSQSPRYKVAKRGQDVALRCDPISGHVSLFWYQQALGQGPEFLTYFQNEAQLDKSGLPSDRFFAERPEGSVSTLKIQRTQQEDSAVYLCAREQDGGYEQYFGPGTRLTVT.

This rearrangement joins TRBV9 to TRBJ1-5; a possible D gene is TRBD1 (5 bases). V was trimmed by 0 bases and J by 3 bases, leaving 10 bases between them. CDR1 and CDR2 from the germline V gene are SGDLS and YYNGEE. The CDR3 loop spans 15 amino acids. CDR3 nucleotide sequence: TGTGCCAGCAGCGTAGGTCCAGGGTACAATCAGCCCCAGCATTTT. It is translated as CASSVGPGYNQPQHF.

This rearrangement joins TRBV7-2 to TRBJ2-7; maybe TRBD2 (5 bases). V was shortened by 0 bases and J by 4 bases, with 10 bases between the two germline ends. The CDR3 is made up of 14 amino acids. Looked up from germline, CDR1 is SGHTA and CDR2 is FQGNSA. The DNA of the CDR3 is TGTGCCAGCAGCTTAGCGTGGTCGGGATACGAGCAGTACTTC. Its translation is CASSLAWSGYEQYF. Combining the CDR3 with reference TRBV7-2 and TRBJ2-7 gives the whole variable domain GAGVSQSPSNKVTEKGKDVELRCDPISGHTALYWYRQSLGQGLEFLIYFQGNSAPDKSGLPSDRFSAERTGGSVSTLTIQRTQQEDSAVYLCASSLAWSGYEQYFGPGTRLTVT.

The chain recombines TRBV5-1 with TRBJ2-2; no definite D call. The CDR3 length is 16 residues. Looked up from germline, CDR1 is SGHRS and CDR2 is YFSETQ. V lost 0 bases to trimming and J lost 1 base, with 10 bases between them. The CDR3 loop is CASSLDLSGNTGELFF. CDR3 sequence (DNA): TGCGCCAGCAGCTTGGACCTTAGTGGGAACACCGGGGAGCTGTTTTTT.

The chain carries TRBV27 and TRBJ2-3; 11 bases agree with TRBD1. The CDR3 is made up of 17 amino acids. Germline values: CDR1 MNHEY, CDR2 SMNVEV (reference sequence). After removal of 2 bases from V and 3 bases from J, the junction contained 7 bases not matched to a gene. As DNA, the CDR3 is TGTGCCAGCAGTTTAGCCCGGACAGGGGGCCTTACAGATACGCAGTATTTT. As protein: CASSLARTGGLTDTQYF.

Concerning this clone itself: Additional DNA sequences in this sample encode the identical CDR3. J is TRBJ2-2 and V is TRBV27; D gene uncertain. Looked up from germline, CDR1 is MNHEY and CDR2 is SMNVEV (reference sequence). This CDR3 contains 13 residues. The ends were cut back, 2 bases at V and 5 bases at J, with 6 bases in the middle. The CDR3 region is CASSLGGTGELFF. CDR3 nucleotide sequence: TGTGCCAGCAGTTTAGGTGGAACCGGGGAGCTGTTTTTT.

The V gene is TRBV27, the J gene TRBJ2-7; TRBD2 is a possible D gene (6 bases). Looked up from germline, CDR1 is MNHEY and CDR2 is SMNVEV (reference sequence). The ends were cut back, 3 bases at V and 0 bases at J, with 12 bases in the middle. The CDR3 runs to 15 residues. CDR3 loop: CASSLGLSNSYEQYF. In DNA form, the CDR3 reads TGTGCCAGCAGTTTGGGACTCTCCAACTCCTACGAGCAGTACTTC.

The CDR3 loop reads CASSLGTPGYEQYF. CDR3 coding DNA: TGTGCCAGCAGTTTGGGGACTCCTGGCTACGAGCAGTACTTC. This rearrangement joins TRBV27 to TRBJ2-7, with TRBD2 as a possible D gene (6 bases). Germline values: CDR1 MNHEY, CDR2 SMNVEV (reference sequence). There are 14 residues in the CDR3. Trimming pared 3 bases from V and 3 bases from J, leaving 12 bases between.

This clone showed up just a few times. Written as DNA, the CDR3 is TGCAGCGTTGAGGGCGGGGGCTCCTACGAGCAGTACTTC. Protein: CSVEGGGSYEQYF. The chain uses TRBV29-1 and TRBJ2-7, with 7 bases lining up with TRBD2. Germline V lookup: CDR1 SQVTM, CDR2 ANQGSEA. With V trimmed by 3 bases and J by 0 bases, 2 bases remained unmatched. This CDR3 comprises 13 residues.

V is TRBV7-8 and J is TRBJ2-3, with 10 bases identical to TRBD2. Germline-derived CDR1 and CDR2 are SGHVS and FQNEAQ. V lost 3 bases, J lost 7 bases, and 4 bases stayed unmatched. The CDR3 sequence is 14 residues long. CDR3 sequence: CASSFHSGGNTQYF. In nucleotides, the CDR3 is TGTGCCAGCAGCTTTCATAGCGGGGGGAATACGCAGTATTTT.